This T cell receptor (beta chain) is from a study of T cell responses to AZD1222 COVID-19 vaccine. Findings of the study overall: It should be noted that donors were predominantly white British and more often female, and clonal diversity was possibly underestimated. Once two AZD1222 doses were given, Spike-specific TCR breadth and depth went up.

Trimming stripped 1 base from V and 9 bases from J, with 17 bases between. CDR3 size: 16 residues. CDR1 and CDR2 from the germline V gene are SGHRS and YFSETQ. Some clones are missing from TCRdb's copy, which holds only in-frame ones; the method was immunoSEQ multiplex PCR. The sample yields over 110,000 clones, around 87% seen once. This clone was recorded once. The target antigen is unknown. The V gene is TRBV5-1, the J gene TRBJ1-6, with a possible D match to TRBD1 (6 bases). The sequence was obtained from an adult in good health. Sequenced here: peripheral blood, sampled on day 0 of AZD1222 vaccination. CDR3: CASSLSVTGLGSPLHF. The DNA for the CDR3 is TGCGCCAGCAGCTTGTCGGTCACAGGGCTAGGTTCACCCCTCCACTTT. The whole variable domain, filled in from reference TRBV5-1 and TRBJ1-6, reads KAGVTQTPRYLIKTRGQQVTLSCSPISGHRSVSWYQQTPGQGLQFLFEYFSETQRNKGNFPGRFSGRQFSNSRSEMNVSTLELGDSALYLCASSLSVTGLGSPLHFGNGTRLTVT.